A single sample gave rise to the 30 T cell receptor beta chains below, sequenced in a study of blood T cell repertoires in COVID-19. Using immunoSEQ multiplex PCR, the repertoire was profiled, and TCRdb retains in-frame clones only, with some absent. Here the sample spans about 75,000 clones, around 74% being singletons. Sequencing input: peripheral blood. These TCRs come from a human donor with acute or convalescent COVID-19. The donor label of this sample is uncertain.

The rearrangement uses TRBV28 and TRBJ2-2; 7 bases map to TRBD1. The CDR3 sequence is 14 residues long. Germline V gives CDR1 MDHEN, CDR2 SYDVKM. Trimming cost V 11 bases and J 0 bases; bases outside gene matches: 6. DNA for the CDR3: TGTGCCTCCACGGGGACAGCGAACACCGGGGAGCTGTTTTTT. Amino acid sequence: CASTGTANTGELFF.

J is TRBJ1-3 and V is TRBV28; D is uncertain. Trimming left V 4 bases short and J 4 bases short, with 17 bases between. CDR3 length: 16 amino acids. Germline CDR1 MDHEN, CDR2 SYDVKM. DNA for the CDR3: TGTGCCAGCAGTTCGTGGACGGAATCGGGGGGAAACACCATATATTTT. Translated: CASSSWTESGGNTIYF.

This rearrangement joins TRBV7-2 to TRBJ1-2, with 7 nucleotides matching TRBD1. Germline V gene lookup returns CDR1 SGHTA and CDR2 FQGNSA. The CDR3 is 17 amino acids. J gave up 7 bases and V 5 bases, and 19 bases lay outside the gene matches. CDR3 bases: TGTGCCAGCAGCCCGGCGGGCAGGGGGAACTGGGGTACTGGCTACACCTTC. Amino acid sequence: CASSPAGRGNWGTGYTF.

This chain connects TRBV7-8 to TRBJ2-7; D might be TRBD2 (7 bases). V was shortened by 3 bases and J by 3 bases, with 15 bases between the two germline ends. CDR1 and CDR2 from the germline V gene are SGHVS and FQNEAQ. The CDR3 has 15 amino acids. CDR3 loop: CASSLGGGPFYEQYV. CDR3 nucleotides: TGTGCCAGCAGCTTGGGCGGGGGCCCTTTCTACGAGCAGTACGTC.

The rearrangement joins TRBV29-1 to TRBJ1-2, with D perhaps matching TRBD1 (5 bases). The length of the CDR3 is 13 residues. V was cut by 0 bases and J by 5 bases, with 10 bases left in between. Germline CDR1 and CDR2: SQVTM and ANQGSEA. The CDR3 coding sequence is TGCAGCGTTGAAGATCGACAGAGGTATGGCTACACCTTC. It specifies CSVEDRQRYGYTF.

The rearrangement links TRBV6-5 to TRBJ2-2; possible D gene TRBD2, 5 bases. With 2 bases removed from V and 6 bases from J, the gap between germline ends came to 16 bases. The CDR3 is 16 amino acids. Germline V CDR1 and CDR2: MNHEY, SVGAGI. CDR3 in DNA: TGTGCCAGCAGTTACCCCCTGAGGGCGTCCCCCGGGGAGCTGTTTTTT. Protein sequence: CASSYPLRASPGELFF.

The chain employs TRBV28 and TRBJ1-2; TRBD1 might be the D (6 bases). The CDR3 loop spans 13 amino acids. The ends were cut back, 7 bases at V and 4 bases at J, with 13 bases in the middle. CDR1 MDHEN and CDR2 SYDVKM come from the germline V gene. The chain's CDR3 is CASTTRTAYGYTF. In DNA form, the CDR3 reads TGTGCCAGCACTACCCGGACAGCCTATGGCTACACCTTC.

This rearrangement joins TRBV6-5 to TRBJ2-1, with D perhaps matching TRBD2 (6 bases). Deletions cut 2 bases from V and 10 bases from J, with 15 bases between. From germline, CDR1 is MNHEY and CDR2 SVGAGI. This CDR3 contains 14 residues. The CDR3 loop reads CASSYGGRLWEQFF. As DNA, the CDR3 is TGTGCCAGCAGTTACGGAGGGAGGCTTTGGGAGCAGTTCTTC.

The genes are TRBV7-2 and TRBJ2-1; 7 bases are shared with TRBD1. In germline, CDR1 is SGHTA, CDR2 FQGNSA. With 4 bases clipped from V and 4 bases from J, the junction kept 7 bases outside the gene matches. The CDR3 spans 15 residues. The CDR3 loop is CASSSNRGGYNEQFF. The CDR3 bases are TGTGCCAGCAGCTCAAACAGGGGCGGATACAATGAGCAGTTCTTC.

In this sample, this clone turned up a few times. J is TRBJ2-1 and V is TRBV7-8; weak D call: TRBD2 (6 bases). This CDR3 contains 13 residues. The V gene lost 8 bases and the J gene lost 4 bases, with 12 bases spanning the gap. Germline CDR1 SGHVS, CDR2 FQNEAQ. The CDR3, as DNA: TGTGCCAGCGCGCGGGGCACGTACAATGAGCAGTTCTTC. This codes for CASARGTYNEQFF. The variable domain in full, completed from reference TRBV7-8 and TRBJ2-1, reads GAGVSQSPRYKVAKRGQDVALRCDPISGHVSLFWYQQALGQGPEFLTYFQNEAQLDKSGLPSDRFFAERPEGSVSTLKIQRTQQEDSAVYLCASARGTYNEQFFGPGTRLTVL.

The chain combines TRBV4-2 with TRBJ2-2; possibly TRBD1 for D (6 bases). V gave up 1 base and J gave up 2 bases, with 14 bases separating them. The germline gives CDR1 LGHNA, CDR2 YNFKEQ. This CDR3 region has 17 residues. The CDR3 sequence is CASSQGGRTANTGELFF. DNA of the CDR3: TGTGCCAGCAGCCAAGGGGGTAGGACAGCCAACACCGGGGAGCTGTTTTTT.

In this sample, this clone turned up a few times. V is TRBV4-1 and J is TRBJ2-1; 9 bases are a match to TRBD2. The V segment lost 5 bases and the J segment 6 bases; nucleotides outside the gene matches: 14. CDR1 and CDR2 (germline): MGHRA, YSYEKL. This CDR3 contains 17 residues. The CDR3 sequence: CASSKAVSAGGINEQFF. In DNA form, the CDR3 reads TGCGCCAGCAGCAAAGCCGTCTCTGCGGGAGGGATCAATGAGCAGTTCTTC.

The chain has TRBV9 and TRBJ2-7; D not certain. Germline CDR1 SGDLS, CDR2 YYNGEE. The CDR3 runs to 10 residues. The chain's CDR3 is CVLPSLVQYF. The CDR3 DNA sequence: TGTGTCTTACCCAGCCTAGTGCAGTACTTC.

DNA for the CDR3: TGTGCCAGCACCCGGGACAGAAATGAAAAACTGTTTTTT. Its protein is CASTRDRNEKLFF. V and J are TRBV2 and TRBJ1-4; 7 nucleotides match TRBD1. The CDR3 covers 13 residues. Losses at the gene ends were 7 bases for V and 5 bases for J; bases not matched to a gene: 4. In germline, CDR1 is SNHLY, CDR2 FYNNEI.

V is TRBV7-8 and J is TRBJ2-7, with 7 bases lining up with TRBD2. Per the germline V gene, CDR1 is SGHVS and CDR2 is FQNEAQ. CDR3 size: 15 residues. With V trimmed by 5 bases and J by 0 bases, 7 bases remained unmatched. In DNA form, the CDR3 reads TGTGCCAGCAGCCCACACGCGGGGGTCTCCTACGAGCAGTACGTC. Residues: CASSPHAGVSYEQYV.

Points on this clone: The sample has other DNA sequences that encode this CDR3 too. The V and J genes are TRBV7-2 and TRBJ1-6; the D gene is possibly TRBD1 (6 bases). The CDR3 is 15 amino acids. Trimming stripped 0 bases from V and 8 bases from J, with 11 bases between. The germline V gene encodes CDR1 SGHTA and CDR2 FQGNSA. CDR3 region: CASSLAVGGDSPLHF. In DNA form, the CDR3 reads TGTGCCAGCAGCTTAGCCGTAGGGGGAGATTCACCCCTCCACTTT.

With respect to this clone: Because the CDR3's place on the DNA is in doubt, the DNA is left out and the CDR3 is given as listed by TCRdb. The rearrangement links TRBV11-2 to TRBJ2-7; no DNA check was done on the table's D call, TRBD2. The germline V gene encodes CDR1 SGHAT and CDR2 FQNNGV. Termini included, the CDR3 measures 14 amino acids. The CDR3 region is CASSLDWASGALYV.

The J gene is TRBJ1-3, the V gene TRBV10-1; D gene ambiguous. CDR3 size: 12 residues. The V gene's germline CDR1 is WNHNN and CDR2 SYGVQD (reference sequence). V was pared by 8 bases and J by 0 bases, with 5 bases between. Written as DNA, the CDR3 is TGCGCCAGCGGCTCCTCTGGAAACACCATATATTTT. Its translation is CASGSSGNTIYF.

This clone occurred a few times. CDR3 sequence reads: CASSPVARKDTQYF. DNA for the CDR3: TGTGCCAGCTCACCAGTAGCTCGGAAAGATACGCAGTATTTT. V is TRBV18 and J is TRBJ2-3; no clear D gene. The ends were cut back, 2 bases at V and 5 bases at J, with 11 bases in the middle. This CDR3 is 14 amino acids long. In germline, CDR1 is KGHSH, CDR2 LQKENI.

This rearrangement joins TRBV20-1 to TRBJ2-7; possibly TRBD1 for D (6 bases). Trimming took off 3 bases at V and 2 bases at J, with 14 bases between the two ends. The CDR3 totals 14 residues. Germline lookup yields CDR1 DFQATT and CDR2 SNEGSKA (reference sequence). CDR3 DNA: TGCAGTGCTAGTAGTTTGGCAGGGGCCTACGAGCAGTACGTC. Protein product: CSASSLAGAYEQYV.

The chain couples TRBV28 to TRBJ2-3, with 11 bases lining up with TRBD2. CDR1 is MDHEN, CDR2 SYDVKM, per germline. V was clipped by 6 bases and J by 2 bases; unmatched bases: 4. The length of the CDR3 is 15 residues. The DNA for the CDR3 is TGTGCCAGCAGCAGACTAGCGGGGAACACAGATACGCAGTATTTT. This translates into CASSRLAGNTDTQYF.

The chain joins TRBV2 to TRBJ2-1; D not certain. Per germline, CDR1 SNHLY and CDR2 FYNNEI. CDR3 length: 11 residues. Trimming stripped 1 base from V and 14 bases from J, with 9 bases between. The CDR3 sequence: CASSEDGQKFF. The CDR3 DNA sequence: TGTGCCAGCAGTGAAGATGGGCAAAAGTTCTTC. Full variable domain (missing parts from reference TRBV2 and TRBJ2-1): EPEVTQTPSHQVTQMGQEVILRCVPISNHLYFYWYRQILGQKVEFLVSFYNNEISEKSEIFDDQFSVERPDGSNFTLKIRSTKLEDSAMYFCASSEDGQKFFGPGTRLTVL.

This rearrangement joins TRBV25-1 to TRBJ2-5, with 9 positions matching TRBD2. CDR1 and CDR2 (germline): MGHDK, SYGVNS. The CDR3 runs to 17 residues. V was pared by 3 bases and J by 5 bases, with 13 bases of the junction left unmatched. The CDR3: CASSDLTGGRVGETQYF. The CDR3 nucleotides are TGTGCCAGCAGTGATCTTACCGGCGGGAGGGTCGGTGAGACCCAGTACTTC.

The CDR3 DNA is TGTGCCAGCAAACGACAGGGTGGTAACGGGGAGCTGTTTTTT. Translation: CASKRQGGNGELFF. The V gene is TRBV28, the J gene TRBJ2-2; the match to TRBD1 covers 7 bases. The CDR3 contains 14 residues. J gave up 7 bases and V 7 bases, and 9 bases lay outside the gene matches. The germline V gene encodes CDR1 MDHEN and CDR2 SYDVKM.

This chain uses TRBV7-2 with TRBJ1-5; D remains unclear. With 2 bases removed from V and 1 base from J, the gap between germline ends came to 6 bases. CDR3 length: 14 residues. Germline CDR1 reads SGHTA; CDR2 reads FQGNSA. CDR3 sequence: CASSLSRSNQPQHF. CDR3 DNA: TGTGCCAGCAGCTTATCTAGAAGCAATCAGCCCCAGCATTTT.

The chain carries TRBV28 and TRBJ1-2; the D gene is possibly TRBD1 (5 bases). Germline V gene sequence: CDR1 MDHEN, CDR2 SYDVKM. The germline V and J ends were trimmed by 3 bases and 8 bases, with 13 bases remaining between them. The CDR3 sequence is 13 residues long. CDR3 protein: CASSLGRGQGYTF. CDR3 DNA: TGTGCCAGCAGTTTGGGTAGGGGCCAGGGCTACACCTTC.

In DNA, the CDR3 is TGTGCCAGCACCCTGACATTCTCTGGAAACACCATATATTTT. Translating it yields CASTLTFSGNTIYF. This chain connects TRBV6-5 to TRBJ1-3; D uncertain. CDR1 is MNHEY and CDR2 is SVGAGI in the germline V gene. The V end was cut by 7 bases, the J end by 0 bases, with 10 bases between. The CDR3 runs to 14 residues.

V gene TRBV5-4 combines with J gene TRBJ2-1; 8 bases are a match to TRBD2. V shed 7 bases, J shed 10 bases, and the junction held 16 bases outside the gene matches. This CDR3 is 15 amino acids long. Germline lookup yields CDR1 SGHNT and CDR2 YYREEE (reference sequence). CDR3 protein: CASSSRETGGREQFF. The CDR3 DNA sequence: TGTGCCAGCTCCTCTCGCGAGACGGGCGGGAGGGAGCAGTTCTTC.

The CDR3 nucleotides are TGTGCCAGCAGTTTAATTTACGCGGCAGTTCATCTCGGTTCACCCCTCCACTTT. Encoded protein: CASSLIYAAVHLGSPLHF. The V gene is TRBV27, the J gene TRBJ1-6, with unresolved D. Between the trimmed V and J ends, which lost 2 bases and 9 bases, there was a span of 23 bases. CDR1 is MNHEY, CDR2 SMNVEV, per germline (reference sequence). The length of the CDR3 is 18 residues.

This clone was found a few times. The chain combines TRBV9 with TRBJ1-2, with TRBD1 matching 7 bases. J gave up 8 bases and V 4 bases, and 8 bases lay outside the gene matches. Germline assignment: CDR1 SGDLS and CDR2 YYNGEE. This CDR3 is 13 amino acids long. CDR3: CASSFDRAEGYTF. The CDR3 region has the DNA TGTGCCAGCAGCTTCGACAGGGCGGAAGGCTACACCTTC.